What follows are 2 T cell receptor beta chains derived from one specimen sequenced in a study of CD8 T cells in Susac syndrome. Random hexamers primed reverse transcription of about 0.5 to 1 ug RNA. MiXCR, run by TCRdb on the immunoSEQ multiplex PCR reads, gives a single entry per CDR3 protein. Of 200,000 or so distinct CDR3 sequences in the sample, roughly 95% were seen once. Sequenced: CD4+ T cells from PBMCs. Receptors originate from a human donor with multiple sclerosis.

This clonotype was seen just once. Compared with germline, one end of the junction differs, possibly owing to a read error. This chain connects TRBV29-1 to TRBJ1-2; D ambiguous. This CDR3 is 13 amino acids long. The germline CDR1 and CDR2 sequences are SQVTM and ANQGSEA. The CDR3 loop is CSVEGNKVHGYTF. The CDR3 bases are TGCAGCGTGGAAGGTAATAAGGTACATGGCTACACCTTC. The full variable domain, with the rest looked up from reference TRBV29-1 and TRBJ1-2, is SAVISQKPSRDICQRGTSLTIQCQVDSQVTMMFWYRQQPGQSLTLIATANQGSEATYESGFVIDKFPISRPNLTFSTLTVSNMSPEDSSIYLCSVEGNKVHGYTFGSGTRLTVV.

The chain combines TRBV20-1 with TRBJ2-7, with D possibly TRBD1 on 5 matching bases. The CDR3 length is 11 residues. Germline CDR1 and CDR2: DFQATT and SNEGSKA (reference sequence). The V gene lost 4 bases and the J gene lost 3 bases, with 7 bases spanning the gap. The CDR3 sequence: CSAKGFYEQYF. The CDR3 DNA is TGCAGTGCTAAGGGGTTCTACGAGCAGTACTTC.